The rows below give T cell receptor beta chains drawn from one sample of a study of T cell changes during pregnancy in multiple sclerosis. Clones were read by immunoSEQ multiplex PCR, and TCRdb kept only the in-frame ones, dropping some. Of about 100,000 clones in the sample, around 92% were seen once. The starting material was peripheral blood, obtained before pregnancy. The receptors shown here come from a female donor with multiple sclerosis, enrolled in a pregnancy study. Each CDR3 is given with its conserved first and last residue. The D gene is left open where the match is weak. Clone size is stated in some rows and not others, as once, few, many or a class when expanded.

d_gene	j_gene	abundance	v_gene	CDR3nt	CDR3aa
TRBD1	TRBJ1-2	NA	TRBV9	TGTGCCAGCAGCGTCCTACAGGGACAGGGGTATGGCTACACCTTC	CASSVLQGQGYGYTF
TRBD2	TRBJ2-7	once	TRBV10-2	TGCGCCAGCAGTGCCCTAGCGGGAGCCGGCGACGAGCAGTACTTC	CASSALAGAGDEQYF
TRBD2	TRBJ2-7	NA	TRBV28	TGTGCCAGCAGTTCCGGACTAGCGGGAGTTTACGAGCAGTACTTC	CASSSGLAGVYEQYF
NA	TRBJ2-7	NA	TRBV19	TGTGCCAGTAGTAGGCAGGGGCTTACCTACGAGCAGTACTTC	CASSRQGLTYEQYF
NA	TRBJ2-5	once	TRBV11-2	TGTGCCAGCAGCTCCCGCATGGAGGTGGAGACCCAGTACTTC	CASSSRMEVETQYF
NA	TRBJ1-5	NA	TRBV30	TGTGCCTGGAAGGTCCCCTCGGGGAGCAATCAGCCCCAGCATTTT	CAWKVPSGSNQPQHF
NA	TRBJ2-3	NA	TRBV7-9	TGTGCCAGCCAACCCCTCCGAGGTGGGAGAGTCCGCACAGATACGCAGTATTTT	CASQPLRGGRVRTDTQYF
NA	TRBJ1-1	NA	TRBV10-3	TGTGCCATCAGTGAGCAGGGCAAGAACACTGAAGCTTTCTTT	CAISEQGKNTEAFF
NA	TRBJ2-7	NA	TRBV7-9	TGTGCCAGCACCCCCGGGATCGCCCCTTCCTACGAGCAGTACTTC	CASTPGIAPSYEQYF
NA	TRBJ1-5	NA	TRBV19	TGTGCCAGTAGTATTCGGGGATCCAGCAATCAGCCCCAGCATTTT	CASSIRGSSNQPQHF
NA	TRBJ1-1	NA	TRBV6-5	TGTGCCAGCACCCGGACACTAAACACTGAAGCTTTCTTT	CASTRTLNTEAFF
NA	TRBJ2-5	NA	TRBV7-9	TGTGCCAGCAGCCTCGCGGGGTATTTGTACCAAGAGACCCAGTACTTC	CASSLAGYLYQETQYF
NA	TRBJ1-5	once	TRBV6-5	TGTGCCAGCAGTTACTCGAGTCGGAGCAATCAGCCCCAGCATTTT	CASSYSSRSNQPQHF
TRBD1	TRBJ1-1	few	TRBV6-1	TGTGCCAGCAGTGCCGGGACAGGGACGACGAACACTGAAGCTTTCTTT	CASSAGTGTTNTEAFF
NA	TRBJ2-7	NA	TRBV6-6	TGTGCCAGTTCGGACACCGACCTCTACGAGCAGTACTTC	CASSDTDLYEQYF
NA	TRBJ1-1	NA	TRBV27	TGTGCCAGCAGTCCTATTATCCCAGACAATTTTGAAGCTTTCTTT	CASSPIIPDNFEAFF
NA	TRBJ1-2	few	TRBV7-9	TGTGCCAGCAGTTTTACTCAGGGGAGCGATGGCTACACCTTC	CASSFTQGSDGYTF
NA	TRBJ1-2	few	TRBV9	TGTGCCAGCAGCGTAATGGCAGGCCGCAGCACCTTC	CASSVMAGRSTF
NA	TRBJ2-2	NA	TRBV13	TGTGCCAGCAGCTTAGGCGCGAACACCGGGGAGCTGTTTTTT	CASSLGANTGELFF
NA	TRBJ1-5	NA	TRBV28	TGTGCCAGCAGTTTAGGTGGAGTTTTTAGCAATCAGCCCCAGCATTTT	CASSLGGVFSNQPQHF
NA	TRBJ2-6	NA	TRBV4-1	TGCGCCAGCAGCCAAGAGAGGCGGGTCTCTGGGGCCAACGTCCTGACTTTC	CASSQERRVSGANVLTF
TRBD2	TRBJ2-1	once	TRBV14	TGTGCCAGCAGCCAAGGGGGACTAGCGGGAGGCAATGAGCAGTTCTTC	CASSQGGLAGGNEQFF
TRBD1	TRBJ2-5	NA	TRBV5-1	TGCGCCAGCAGCCCGAGGGTGGGGACAGAAGAGACCCAGTACTTC	CASSPRVGTEETQYF
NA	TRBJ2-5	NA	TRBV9	TGTGCCAGCAGCCCCACCCTGTTGGAGGAGACCCAGTACTTC	CASSPTLLEETQYF
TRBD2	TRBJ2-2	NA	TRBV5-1	TGCGCCAGCAGCTCCACGACTAGCGGGAGGTCCTCAAACACCGGGGAGCTGTTTTTT	CASSSTTSGRSSNTGELFF
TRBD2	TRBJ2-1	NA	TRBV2	TGTGCCAGCAGTGAAAGCGGGAATTCCTACAATGAGCAGTTCTTC	CASSESGNSYNEQFF
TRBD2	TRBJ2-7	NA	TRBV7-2	TGTGCCACCCGGATCAGGCCTAGCGGGAGGGCCTTCGCCTACGAGCAGTACTTC	CATRIRPSGRAFAYEQYF
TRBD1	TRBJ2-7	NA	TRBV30	TGTGCCTGGAGTCCCGGGACAGCCTCCTACGAGCAGTACTTC	CAWSPGTASYEQYF
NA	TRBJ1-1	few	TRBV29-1	TGCAGCGTTATGAGGACAGAGGGGACTGAAGCTTTCTTT	CSVMRTEGTEAFF
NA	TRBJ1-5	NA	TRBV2	TGTGCCAGCAGTGGTGAGGTAGAAAGGGGAGGTGGGAGCAATCAGCCCCAGCATTTT	CASSGEVERGGGSNQPQHF
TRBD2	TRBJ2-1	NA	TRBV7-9	TGTGCCAGCAGCCCCGTGCTAGCGGGATTATTCTCCTACAATGAGCAGTTCTTC	CASSPVLAGLFSYNEQFF
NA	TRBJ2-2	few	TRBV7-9	TGTGCCAGCAGCCGGGAGTCCGGGGAGCTGTTTTTT	CASSRESGELFF
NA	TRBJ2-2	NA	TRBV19	TGTGCCAGTAACCGGAGGACTCAGAACACCGGGGAGCTGTTTTTT	CASNRRTQNTGELFF
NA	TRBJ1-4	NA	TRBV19	TGTGCCAGCCTCGCGGGAAATAATGAAAAACTGTTTTTT	CASLAGNNEKLFF
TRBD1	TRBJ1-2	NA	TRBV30	TGTGCCTGGAGGAGGGACAGGGGCTTATATGGCTACACCTTC	CAWRRDRGLYGYTF
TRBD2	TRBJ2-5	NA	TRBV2	TGTGCCAGCAGGACTAGCGGGATCCGTCTAGAGACCCAGTACTTC	CASRTSGIRLETQYF
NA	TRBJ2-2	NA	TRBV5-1	TGCGCCAGCAGCTTGGGACAGACCAACACCGGGGAGCTGTTTTTT	CASSLGQTNTGELFF
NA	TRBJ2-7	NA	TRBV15	TGTGCCACCAGCTTTCGACAGAACGAGCAGTACTTC	CATSFRQNEQYF